This T cell receptor (beta chain) was recorded in a study of CD8+CD57+ T cells in acquired aplastic anemia. Study-level information: Average DNA yield from sorted CD4+ and CD8+ cells was around 3.2 ug. Some 10 million reads were obtained on average for healthy donor CD4+ cells.

The template used for profiling TCR beta VDJ and CDR3 was genomic DNA. TCRdb called the reads again in MiXCR, with one record for every CDR3 protein. The sample consists of 60,000 to 75,000 distinct CDR3 sequences, roughly 58% of them appearing once. This clonotype was recorded only once. No antigen is known for it. Study-level results: Patients and healthy controls showed no significant CD8+ Simpson's diversity difference. Twenty-nine was the count of CD8+ CDR3 sequences that patients shared with controls.

V was clipped by 2 bases and J by 4 bases, with 9 bases between them. Germline CDR1 MDHEN, CDR2 SYDVKM. This CDR3 contains 14 residues. The sequencing sample was made of sorted CD4+, CD8+, or CD8+CD57+ T cells (not recorded which) from PBMCs. This receptor was identified in a human donor in good health, serving as a control. The chain joins TRBV28 to TRBJ1-5; no reliable D call. The CDR3, as DNA: TGTGCCAGCAGTTTAGGTGCAGTAAATCAGCCCCAGCATTTT. Its protein is CASSLGAVNQPQHF. Filled out from reference TRBV28 and TRBJ1-5, the complete variable domain reads DVKVTQSSRYLVKRTGEKVFLECVQDMDHENMFWYRQDPGLGLRLIYFSYDVKMKEKGDIPEGYSVSREKKERFSLILESASTNQTSMYLCASSLGAVNQPQHFGDGTRLSIL.